Below, 2 T cell receptor beta chains from the same sample are listed, as sequenced in a study of blood T cell repertoires in COVID-19. Profiled with immunoSEQ multiplex PCR; TCRdb holds only in-frame clones, not every one. Of some 330,000 clones listed, about nine tenths are singletons. The source material was PBMCs or T cells enriched from blood (not recorded which). These receptor sequences come from a man aged 25-45 years who had recovered from COVID-19.

Only a few counts were recorded for this clone. The chain links TRBV6-2 or TRBV6-3 to TRBJ2-1; 14 bases are shared with TRBD2. CDR1 MNHEY and CDR2 SVGEGT come from the germline V gene. The CDR3 is 14 residues long. V trimming: 4 bases; J trimming: 10 bases; junction bases outside the gene matches: 3. The CDR3 is CASSSWTSGREQFF. The CDR3 region has the DNA TGTGCCAGCAGTTCCTGGACTAGCGGGAGGGAGCAGTTCTTC.

The chain carries TRBV21-1 and TRBJ2-3; the table's D call TRBD2 went unverified against the DNA. TRBV21-1 is termed a pseudogene. This CDR3 spans 16 amino acids. The CDR3 DNA is TGTGCCAGCAGCAAACGGTCTAGGAGTAGCACAGATACGCAGTATTTT. Translated: CASSKRSRSSTDTQYF.